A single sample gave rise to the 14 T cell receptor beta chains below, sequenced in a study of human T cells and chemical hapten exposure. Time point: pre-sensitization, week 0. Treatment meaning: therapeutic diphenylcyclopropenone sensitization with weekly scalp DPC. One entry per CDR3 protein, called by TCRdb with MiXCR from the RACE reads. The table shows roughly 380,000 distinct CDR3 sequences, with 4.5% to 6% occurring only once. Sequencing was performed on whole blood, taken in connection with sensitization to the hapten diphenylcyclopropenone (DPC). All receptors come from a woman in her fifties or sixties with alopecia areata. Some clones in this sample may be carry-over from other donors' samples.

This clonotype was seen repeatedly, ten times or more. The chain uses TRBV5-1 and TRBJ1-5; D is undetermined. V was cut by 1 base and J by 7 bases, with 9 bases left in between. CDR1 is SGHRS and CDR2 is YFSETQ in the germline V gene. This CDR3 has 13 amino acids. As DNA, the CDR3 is TGCGCCAGCAGCTTGTTAGTAGGGCAGCCCCAGCATTTT. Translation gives CASSLLVGQPQHF.

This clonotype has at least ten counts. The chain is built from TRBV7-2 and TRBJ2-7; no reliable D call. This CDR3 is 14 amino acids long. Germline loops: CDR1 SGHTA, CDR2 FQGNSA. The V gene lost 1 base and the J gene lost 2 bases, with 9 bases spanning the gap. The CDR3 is CASSLEIRTYEQYF. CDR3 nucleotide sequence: TGTGCCAGCAGCTTAGAAATACGTACCTACGAGCAGTACTTC.

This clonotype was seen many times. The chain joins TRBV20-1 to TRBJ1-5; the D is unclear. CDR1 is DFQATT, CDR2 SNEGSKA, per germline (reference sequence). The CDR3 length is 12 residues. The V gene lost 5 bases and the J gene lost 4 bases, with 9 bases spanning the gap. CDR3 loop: CSAPGQNQPQHF. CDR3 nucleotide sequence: TGCAGTGCTCCGGGTCAAAATCAGCCCCAGCATTTT.

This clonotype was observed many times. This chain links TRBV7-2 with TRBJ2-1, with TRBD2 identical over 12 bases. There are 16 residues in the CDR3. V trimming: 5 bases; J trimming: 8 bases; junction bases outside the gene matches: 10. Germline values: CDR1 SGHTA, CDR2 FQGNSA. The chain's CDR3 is CASSRRLAGVLDEQFF. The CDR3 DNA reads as TGTGCCAGCAGCCGTCGACTAGCGGGAGTCTTGGATGAGCAGTTCTTC.

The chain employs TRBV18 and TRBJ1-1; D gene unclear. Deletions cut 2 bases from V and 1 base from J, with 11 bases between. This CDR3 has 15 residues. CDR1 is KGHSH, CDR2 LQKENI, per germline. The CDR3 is CASSPNVGGNTEAFF. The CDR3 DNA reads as TGTGCCAGCTCACCAAACGTGGGAGGGAACACTGAAGCTTTCTTT.

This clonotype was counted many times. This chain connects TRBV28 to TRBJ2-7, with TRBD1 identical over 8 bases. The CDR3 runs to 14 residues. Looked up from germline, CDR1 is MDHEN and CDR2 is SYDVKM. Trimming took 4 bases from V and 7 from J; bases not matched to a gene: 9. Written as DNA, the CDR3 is TGTGCCAGCAGTTCTCGGGACAGGTACTTTGAGCAGTACTTC. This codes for CASSSRDRYFEQYF.

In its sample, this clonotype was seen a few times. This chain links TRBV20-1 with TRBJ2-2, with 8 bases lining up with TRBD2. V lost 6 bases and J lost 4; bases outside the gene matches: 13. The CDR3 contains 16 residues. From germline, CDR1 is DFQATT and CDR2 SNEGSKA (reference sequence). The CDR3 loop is CSASDTSGRGTGELFF. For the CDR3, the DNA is TGCAGTGCGAGTGATACTAGCGGAAGGGGCACCGGGGAGCTGTTTTTT.

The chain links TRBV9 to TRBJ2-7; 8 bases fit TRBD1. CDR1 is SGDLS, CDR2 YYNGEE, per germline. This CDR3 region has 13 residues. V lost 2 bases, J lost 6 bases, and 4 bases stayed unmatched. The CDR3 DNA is TGTGCCAGCAGCGTCTCGACAGGGGTCGAGCAGTACTTC. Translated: CASSVSTGVEQYF.

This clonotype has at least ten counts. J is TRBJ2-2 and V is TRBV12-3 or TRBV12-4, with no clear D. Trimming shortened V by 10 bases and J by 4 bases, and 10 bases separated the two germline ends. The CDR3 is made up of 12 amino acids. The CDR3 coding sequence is TGTGCCACCGTCCCGAGCACCGGGGAGCTGTTTTTT. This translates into CATVPSTGELFF.

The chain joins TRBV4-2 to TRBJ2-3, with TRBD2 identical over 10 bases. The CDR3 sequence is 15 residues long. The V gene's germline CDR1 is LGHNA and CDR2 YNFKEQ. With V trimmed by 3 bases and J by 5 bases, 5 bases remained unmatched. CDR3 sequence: CASSQTSGSLDTQYF. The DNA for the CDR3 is TGTGCCAGCAGCCAGACTAGCGGGTCCCTAGATACGCAGTATTTT.

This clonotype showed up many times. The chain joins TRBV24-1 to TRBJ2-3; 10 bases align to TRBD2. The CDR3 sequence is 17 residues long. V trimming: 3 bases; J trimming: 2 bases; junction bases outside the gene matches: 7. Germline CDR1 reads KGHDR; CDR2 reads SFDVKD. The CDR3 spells CATSDAGTSAFTDTQYF. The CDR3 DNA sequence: TGTGCCACCAGTGATGCCGGGACTAGCGCTTTCACAGATACGCAGTATTTT.

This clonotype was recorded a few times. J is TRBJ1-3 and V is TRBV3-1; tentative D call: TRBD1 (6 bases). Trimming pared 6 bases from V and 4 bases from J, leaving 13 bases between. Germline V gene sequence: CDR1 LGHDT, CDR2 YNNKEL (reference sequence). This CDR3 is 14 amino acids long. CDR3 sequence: CASRAQGVGNTIYF. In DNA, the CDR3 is TGTGCCAGCAGGGCACAGGGCGTCGGAAACACCATATATTTT.

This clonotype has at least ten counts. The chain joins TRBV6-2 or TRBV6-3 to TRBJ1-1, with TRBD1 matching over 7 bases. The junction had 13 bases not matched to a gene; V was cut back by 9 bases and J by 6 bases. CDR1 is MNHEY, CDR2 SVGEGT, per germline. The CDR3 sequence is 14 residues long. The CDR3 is CASNPAGGAAEAFF. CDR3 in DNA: TGTGCCAGTAATCCGGCAGGGGGGGCGGCTGAAGCTTTCTTT.

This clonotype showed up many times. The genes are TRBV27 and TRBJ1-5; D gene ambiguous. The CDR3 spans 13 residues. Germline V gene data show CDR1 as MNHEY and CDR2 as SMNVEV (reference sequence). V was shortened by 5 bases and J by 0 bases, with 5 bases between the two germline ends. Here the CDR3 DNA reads TGTGCCAGCAGTGCCTATAGCAATCAGCCCCAGCATTTT. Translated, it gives CASSAYSNQPQHF.